The 31 T cell receptor beta chains in this list originate from one sample, sequenced in a study of graft-versus-host responses after intestinal transplantation. Sequencing used immunoSEQ multiplex PCR; TCRdb keeps in-frame clones, though not all of them. In the table there are under 65,000 clones, around 93% of which are singletons. These receptors are not linked to any known antigen. The sequencing here drew on unstimulated CD4+ T cells sorted from spleen or lymph node cells, taken before transplant. Every receptor here comes from a human donor who was the organ donor for an intestinal transplant.

As for this clone: Other DNA sequences in the sample encode the same CDR3. V usage is TRBV7-3 and J usage is TRBJ2-6; D remains ambiguous. The germline V gene encodes CDR1 SGHTA and CDR2 FQGTGA. Trimming pared 1 base from V and 1 base from J, leaving 2 bases between. The CDR3 runs 14 residues. CDR3 coding DNA: TGTGCCAGCAGCTTAAGGTCTGGGGCCAACGTCCTGACTTTC. Translating it yields CASSLRSGANVLTF.

This chain links TRBV4-3 with TRBJ2-3, with 9 nucleotides matching TRBD2. Germline V gives CDR1 LGHNA, CDR2 YSLEER. Germline trimming cut 3 bases from V and 1 base from J; bases unmatched to any gene: 11. This CDR3 is built from 18 residues. CDR3: CASSQAYRAGGRTDTQYF. Here the CDR3 DNA reads TGCGCCAGCAGCCAGGCCTACCGAGCGGGGGGACGCACAGATACGCAGTATTTT.

This chain joins TRBV7-2 and TRBJ2-1, with D possibly TRBD2 on 5 matching bases. There are 14 residues in the CDR3. Germline V lookup: CDR1 SGHTA, CDR2 FQGNSA. Between the trimmed V and J ends, which lost 4 bases and 6 bases, there was a span of 13 bases. CDR3 residues: CASSYRGRGNEQFF. The CDR3 DNA reads as TGTGCCAGCAGCTACCGAGGGCGAGGCAATGAGCAGTTCTTC.

The V call is TRBV7-2, the J call TRBJ2-4; tentative D call: TRBD2 (7 bases). Germline V gene data show CDR1 as SGHTA and CDR2 as FQGNSA. Between the trimmed V and J ends, which lost 0 bases and 8 bases, there was a span of 8 bases. The CDR3 loop spans 13 amino acids. In DNA, the CDR3 is TGTGCCAGCAGCTTAGCGGGGGGGCACATTCAGTACTTC. As protein: CASSLAGGHIQYF.

V usage is TRBV5-4 and J usage is TRBJ1-6; D remains ambiguous. This CDR3 region has 16 residues. Germline CDR1 is SGHNT and CDR2 is YYREEE (reference sequence). Trimming removed 1 base from V and 7 bases from J, with 15 bases in between. CDR3 nucleotides: TGTGCCAGCAGCTTGCAACTTGGACTGCAAAATTCACCCCTCCACTTT. This gives the protein CASSLQLGLQNSPLHF.

Only a few counts were recorded for this clone. V and J are TRBV5-1 and TRBJ2-3; TRBD1 is a possible D gene (5 bases). The V end lost 4 bases, the J end lost 5 bases, and 8 bases lay between the germline ends. Germline V gene data show CDR1 as SGHRS and CDR2 as YFSETQ. This CDR3 has 12 residues. CDR3 nucleotide sequence: TGCGCCAGCAGCCTAGGGGTAGATACGCAGTATTTT. It yields the protein CASSLGVDTQYF.

The chain has TRBV6-1 and TRBJ2-5, with TRBD2 identical over 9 bases. CDR3 length: 17 residues. Germline CDR1 is MNHNS and CDR2 is SASEGT. The V gene end was trimmed by 2 bases and the J gene end by 0 bases; junction bases not matched to a gene: 7. CDR3 DNA: TGTGCCAGCAGTGAACTCGGCGGGGGGGGGTACCAAGAGACCCAGTACTTC. Its translation: CASSELGGGGYQETQYF.

The chain couples TRBV7-3 to TRBJ2-7; D possibly corresponds to TRBD1 (6 bases). V shed 5 bases and J shed 7 bases, with 15 bases lying between them. The V gene's germline CDR1 is SGHTA and CDR2 FQGTGA. The CDR3 is made up of 13 amino acids. In DNA, the CDR3 is TGTGCCAGCAGCCTGACAGGCGTAGGGGAGCAGTACTTC. This codes for CASSLTGVGEQYF.

The CDR3 spells CASRYTGGKSEKLFF. The CDR3, as DNA: TGTGCCAGCAGATACACAGGGGGCAAAAGTGAAAAACTGTTTTTT. The chain recombines TRBV7-2 with TRBJ1-4; 9 bases match TRBD1. Germline V gene sequence: CDR1 SGHTA, CDR2 FQGNSA. The ends lost 6 bases at V and 7 bases at J; junction bases unmatched: 9. The CDR3 runs to 15 residues.

This chain joins TRBV5-4 and TRBJ2-1; 11 positions match TRBD2. CDR1 and CDR2 from the germline V gene are SGHNT and YYREEE (reference sequence). The CDR3 loop spans 16 amino acids. The trim removed 1 base at V and 7 bases at J, leaving 7 bases unmatched. CDR3 bases: TGTGCCAGCAGCTTGCCCTCTCTAGCGGGGGGAAATGAGCAGTTCTTC. Translated: CASSLPSLAGGNEQFF.

The chain joins TRBV29-1 to TRBJ1-3, with no clear D. Germline V lookup: CDR1 SQVTM, CDR2 ANQGSEA. The CDR3 contains 11 residues. V shed 5 bases and J shed 5 bases, with 7 bases lying between them. Here the CDR3 DNA reads TGCAGCGTTTCCTTTAGAAACACCATATATTTT. Protein product: CSVSFRNTIYF.

The chain couples TRBV27 to TRBJ1-3; 7 bases agree with TRBD1. Germline assignment: CDR1 MNHEY and CDR2 SMNVEV (reference sequence). The CDR3 spans 18 residues. The junction had 14 bases not matched to a gene; V was cut back by 6 bases and J by 0 bases. CDR3 region: CASSHRGGHTFSGNTIYF. The DNA of the CDR3 is TGTGCCAGCAGCCATCGAGGGGGCCATACTTTCTCTGGAAACACCATATATTTT.

The chain couples TRBV10-3 to TRBJ1-5; perhaps TRBD1 as D (5 bases). Germline V lookup: CDR1 ENHRY, CDR2 SYGVKD. The germline V and J ends were trimmed by 8 bases and 4 bases, with 15 bases remaining between them. CDR3 length: 14 residues. Written as DNA, the CDR3 is TGTGCCATCTCACTGGCAGGGAGAAATCAGCCCCAGCATTTT. Protein sequence: CAISLAGRNQPQHF.

This clone was seen a few times. The rearrangement uses TRBV6-6 and TRBJ2-7; 8 nucleotides align to TRBD2. Germline V lookup: CDR1 MNHNY, CDR2 SVGAGI (reference sequence). The V segment lost 6 bases and the J segment 6 bases; nucleotides outside the gene matches: 13. CDR3 length equals 15 residues. The CDR3 DNA reads TGTGCCAGCAGGCGACCGGGACTAGAGCTCTCCGAGCAGTACTTC. Protein product: CASRRPGLELSEQYF.

The CDR3 DNA sequence: TGTGCCAGCAGCCGAATCACAGCCCCGACCGAAAAACTGTTTTTT. Translated: CASSRITAPTEKLFF. This chain links TRBV7-8 with TRBJ1-4; D remains unclear. The CDR3 runs to 15 residues. The V end lost 5 bases, the J end lost 8 bases, and 18 bases lay between the germline ends. CDR1 SGHVS and CDR2 FQNEAQ come from the germline V gene.

The genes are TRBV29-1 and TRBJ1-5, with 8 bases that match TRBD1. Losses at the gene ends were 4 bases for V and 5 bases for J; bases not matched to a gene: 7. Germline assignment: CDR1 SQVTM and CDR2 ANQGSEA. The length of the CDR3 is 14 residues. The CDR3 reads CSVAFQGAHQPQHF. The CDR3 nucleotides are TGCAGCGTTGCCTTTCAGGGGGCTCATCAGCCCCAGCATTTT.

The chain is built from TRBV4-1 and TRBJ2-3, with 7 bases matching TRBD1. V lost 4 bases and J lost 0; bases outside the gene matches: 7. The CDR3 spans 16 residues. CDR1 is MGHRA, CDR2 YSYEKL, per germline. As DNA, the CDR3 is TGCGCCAGCAGCCCGACAGGGCCTATTAGCACAGATACGCAGTATTTT. Its protein product is CASSPTGPISTDTQYF.

This chain joins TRBV14 and TRBJ2-6, with D unresolved. This CDR3 is 17 amino acids long. Germline assignment: CDR1 SGHDN and CDR2 FVKESK. The V end was cut by 0 bases, the J end by 2 bases, with 11 bases between. CDR3 residues: CASSQDPRGTGANVLTF. For the CDR3, the DNA is TGTGCCAGCAGCCAAGATCCGAGAGGCACTGGGGCCAACGTCCTGACTTTC.

This clone was seen only once. The V call is TRBV7-3, the J call TRBJ2-3; unclear D gene. The germline V gene encodes CDR1 SGHTA and CDR2 FQGTGA. V lost 7 bases and J 5 bases, leaving 7 bases between the germline ends. The CDR3 runs 11 residues. The CDR3: CASILGDTQYF. As DNA, the CDR3 is TGTGCCAGCATCCTAGGAGATACGCAGTATTTT.

V and J are TRBV11-2 and TRBJ2-3, with D tentatively TRBD2 (7 bases). Germline V CDR1 and CDR2: SGHAT, FQNNGV. CDR3 length equals 17 residues. V was cut by 6 bases and J by 1 base, with 20 bases left in between. CDR3 nucleotides: TGTGCCAGCAGTCTAAAGTGGGGGGGCTTGGGCACAGATACGCAGTATTTT. Translated, it gives CASSLKWGGLGTDTQYF.

In its sample, this clone was seen once. The chain couples TRBV5-1 to TRBJ2-7, with D perhaps being TRBD1 or TRBD2 (6 bases each). The CDR3 is 15 residues long. Per germline, CDR1 SGHRS and CDR2 YFSETQ. Trimming took 7 bases from V and 3 from J, leaving 20 bases between them. The CDR3 here is CASRIDPRGHYEQYF. CDR3 sequence (DNA): TGCGCCAGCCGTATCGACCCTCGGGGGCACTACGAGCAGTACTTC.

As to this clone: Other DNA sequences in the same sample also yield this CDR3. The genes are TRBV7-2 and TRBJ1-2; 7 nucleotides match TRBD1. The V gene end was trimmed by 1 base and the J gene end by 4 bases; junction bases not matched to a gene: 0. The length of the CDR3 is 13 residues. Germline-derived CDR1 and CDR2 are SGHTA and FQGNSA. The CDR3 sequence is CASSLGQGYGYTF. The CDR3 nucleotides read TGTGCCAGCAGCTTAGGACAGGGCTATGGCTACACCTTC. The full variable domain, rest sourced from reference TRBV7-2 and TRBJ1-2, is GAGVSQSPSNKVTEKGKDVELRCDPISGHTALYWYRQSLGQGLEFLIYFQGNSAPDKSGLPSDRFSAERTGGSVSTLTIQRTQQEDSAVYLCASSLGQGYGYTFGSGTRLTVV.

The V and J genes are TRBV15 and TRBJ1-6; 10 positions agree with TRBD1. Trimming removed 2 bases from V and 8 bases from J; junction bases left unmatched: 3. The length of the CDR3 is 15 residues. The germline V gene has CDR1 LNHNV and CDR2 YYDKDF (reference sequence). CDR3 region: CATSRTGTGDSPLHF. CDR3 nucleotides: TGTGCCACCAGCAGAACCGGGACAGGGGATTCACCCCTCCACTTT.

The chain uses TRBV7-2 and TRBJ2-7, with D unclear. There are 13 residues in the CDR3. Trimming took 4 bases from V and 6 from J, leaving 13 bases between them. From germline, CDR1 is SGHTA and CDR2 FQGNSA. The CDR3 DNA reads as TGTGCCAGCAGCTCGGCCCCGCAGTTCGAGCAGTACTTC. It specifies CASSSAPQFEQYF.

This sequence joins TRBV6-1 and TRBJ2-5; D possibly corresponds to TRBD1 (5 bases). The J call may be mistaken, given a closer DNA end match to TRBJ2-7. This CDR3 is 14 amino acids long. The V gene's germline CDR1 is MNHNS and CDR2 SASEGT. This CDR3 reads CASSGQNPLYEQYF. CDR3 bases: TGTGCCAGCAGCGGACAAAATCCACTTTACGAGCAGTACTTC.

This chain joins TRBV14 and TRBJ1-2, with D perhaps TRBD1 (6 bases). This CDR3 has 15 residues. Trimming removed 4 bases from V and 8 bases from J, with 20 bases in between. Germline V lookup: CDR1 SGHDN, CDR2 FVKESK. For the CDR3, the DNA is TGTGCCAGCAGCCTGAAAGGCTGGGGGCCGGGGGGCTACACCTTC. Protein product: CASSLKGWGPGGYTF.

The chain employs TRBV5-5 and TRBJ2-3, with D perhaps matching TRBD1 (6 bases). The CDR3 has 17 amino acids. V was cut by 1 base and J by 3 bases, with 18 bases left in between. Germline values: CDR1 SGHKS, CDR2 YYEKEE (reference sequence). DNA for the CDR3: TGTGCCAGCAGCTTGTTCCTAGGGGGAGATAGGACAGATACGCAGTATTTT. Its protein product is CASSLFLGGDRTDTQYF. The complete variable domain, with remaining parts taken from reference TRBV5-5 and TRBJ2-3, reads DAGVTQSPTHLIKTRGQQVTLRCSPISGHKSVSWYQQVLGQGPQFIFQYYEKEERGRGNFPDRFSARQFPNYSSELNVNALLLGDSALYLCASSLFLGGDRTDTQYFGPGTRLTVL.

This chain joins TRBV9 and TRBJ1-2; TRBD1 matches 8 bases. The CDR3 spans 16 residues. CDR1 and CDR2 from the germline V gene are SGDLS and YYNGEE. V lost 1 base, J lost 2 bases, and 7 bases stayed unmatched. This CDR3 is CASSVIGTGGNYGYTF. DNA for the CDR3: TGTGCCAGCAGCGTAATAGGGACAGGAGGCAACTATGGCTACACCTTC.

The sample holds a few counts of this clone. J is TRBJ1-1 and V is TRBV4-1; no clear D. There are 16 residues in the CDR3. With 4 bases removed from V and 1 base from J, the gap between germline ends came to 16 bases. Germline CDR1 is MGHRA and CDR2 is YSYEKL. The CDR3 sequence is CASSRLLLQRNTEAFF. The CDR3 nucleotides are TGCGCCAGCAGCCGGCTCCTTTTGCAGCGGAACACTGAAGCTTTCTTT.

This clone has only one observation. The V and J genes are TRBV4-3 and TRBJ2-7; D is uncertain. Trimming stripped 1 base from V and 6 bases from J, with 13 bases between. CDR3 size: 14 residues. CDR1 and CDR2 from the germline V gene are LGHNA and YSLEER. The CDR3 protein is CASSQGMGELEQYF. CDR3 sequence (DNA): TGCGCCAGCAGCCAAGGGATGGGTGAACTCGAGCAGTACTTC.

V usage is TRBV5-6 and J usage is TRBJ2-3; TRBD2 is a possible D gene (5 bases). CDR1 and CDR2 (germline): SGHDT, YYEEEE. The CDR3 is 16 residues long. Trimming stripped 0 bases from V and 3 bases from J, with 14 bases between. The CDR3 DNA reads TGTGCCAGCAGCTTGGTTAGTGGGAGTCGGACAGATACGCAGTATTTT. Residues: CASSLVSGSRTDTQYF.